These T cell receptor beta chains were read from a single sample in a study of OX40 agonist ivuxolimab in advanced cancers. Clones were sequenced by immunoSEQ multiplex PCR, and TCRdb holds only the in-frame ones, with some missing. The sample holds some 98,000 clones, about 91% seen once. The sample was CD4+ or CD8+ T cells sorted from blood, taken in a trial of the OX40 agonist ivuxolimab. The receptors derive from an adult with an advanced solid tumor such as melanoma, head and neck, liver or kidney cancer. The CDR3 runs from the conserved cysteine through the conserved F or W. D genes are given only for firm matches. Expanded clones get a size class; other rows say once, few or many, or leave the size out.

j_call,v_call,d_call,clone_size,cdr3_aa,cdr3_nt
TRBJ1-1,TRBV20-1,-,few,CSASDHTEAFF,TGCAGTGCTTCAGATCATACTGAAGCTTTCTTT
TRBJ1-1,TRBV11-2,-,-,CASSTSGTLNTEAFF,TGTGCCAGCAGCACCTCCGGGACGTTGAACACTGAAGCTTTCTTT
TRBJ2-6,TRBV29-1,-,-,CSVDGGASGANVLTF,TGCAGCGTTGATGGGGGGGCCTCTGGGGCCAACGTCCTGACTTTC
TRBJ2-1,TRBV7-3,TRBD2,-,CASSQSGRVYNEQFF,TGTGCCAGCAGCCAAAGCGGGAGGGTCTACAATGAGCAGTTCTTC
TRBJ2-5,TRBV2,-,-,CASSESWGQETQYF,TGTGCCAGCAGTGAGTCGTGGGGACAAGAGACCCAGTACTTC
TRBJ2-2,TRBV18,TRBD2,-,CASSPWLAGATGELFF,TGTGCCAGCTCACCATGGCTAGCGGGAGCCACCGGGGAGCTGTTTTTT
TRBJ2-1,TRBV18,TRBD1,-,CASSPPGTGGIFSNEQFF,TGTGCCAGCTCACCACCCGGGACAGGGGGAATTTTTAGTAATGAGCAGTTCTTC
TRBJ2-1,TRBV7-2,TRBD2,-,CASSLAAGGPYEQFF,TGTGCCAGCAGCTTAGCAGCGGGAGGGCCATATGAGCAGTTCTTC
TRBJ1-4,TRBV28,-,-,CASRNILANEKLFF,TGTGCCAGCAGGAATATATTGGCTAATGAAAAACTGTTTTTT
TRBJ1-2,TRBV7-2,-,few,CASRFQGYSNYGYTF,TGTGCCAGCAGATTTCAGGGCTATTCTAACTATGGCTACACCTTC
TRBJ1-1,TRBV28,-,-,CASSPDLRNTEAFF,TGTGCCAGCAGCCCCGATTTGCGGAACACTGAAGCTTTCTTT
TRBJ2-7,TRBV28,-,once,CASQAGYEQYF,TGTGCCTCCCAAGCTGGGTACGAGCAGTACTTC
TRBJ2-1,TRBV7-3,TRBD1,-,CASSSGQGTYNEQFF,TGTGCCAGCAGCTCAGGACAGGGAACCTACAATGAGCAGTTCTTC
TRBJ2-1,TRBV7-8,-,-,CASSSGPNNEQFF,TGTGCCAGCAGCTCAGGGCCGAACAATGAGCAGTTCTTC
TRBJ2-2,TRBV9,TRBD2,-,CASSKGTRSTGELFF,TGTGCCAGCAGCAAGGGGACTAGGTCAACCGGGGAGCTGTTTTTT
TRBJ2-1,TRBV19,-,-,CASSPSGTYNEQFF,TGTGCCAGTAGTCCAAGCGGTACCTACAATGAGCAGTTCTTC
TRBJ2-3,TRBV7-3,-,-,CASSPSGGGGPGTDTQYF,TGTGCCAGCAGCCCGTCTGGGGGAGGAGGCCCAGGCACAGATACGCAGTATTTT
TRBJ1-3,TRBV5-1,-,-,CASSRTFRGSGNTIYF,TGCGCCAGCAGCCGGACTTTTCGGGGTTCTGGAAACACCATATATTTT
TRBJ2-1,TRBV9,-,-,CASSVVLTGHEQFF,TGTGCCAGCAGCGTAGTATTGACGGGGCATGAGCAGTTCTTC
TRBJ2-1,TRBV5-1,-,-,CASSPEGVSVNEQFF,TGCGCCAGCAGCCCGGAGGGGGTGTCGGTGAATGAGCAGTTCTTC
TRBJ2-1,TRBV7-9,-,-,CASSLVGGQRNEQFF,TGTGCCAGCAGCTTAGTCGGGGGGCAGCGGAATGAGCAGTTCTTC
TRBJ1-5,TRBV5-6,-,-,CASSLGGNRNQPQHF,TGTGCCAGCAGCTTGGGGGGTAATCGCAATCAGCCCCAGCATTTT
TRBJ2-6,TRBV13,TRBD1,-,CASSPGTGMSGANVLTF,TGTGCCAGCAGCCCCGGGACAGGGATGTCCGGGGCCAACGTCCTGACTTTC
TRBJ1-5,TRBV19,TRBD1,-,CASTVGTGFNQPQHF,TGTGCCAGTACCGTCGGGACAGGCTTTAATCAGCCCCAGCATTTT
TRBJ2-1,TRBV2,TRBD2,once,CASSAIAGLNYNEQFF,TGTGCCAGCAGTGCTATAGCGGGACTAAACTACAATGAGCAGTTCTTC
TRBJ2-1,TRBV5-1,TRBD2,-,CASSQLSGRSYNEQFF,TGCGCCAGCAGCCAGCTTAGCGGGAGGTCCTACAATGAGCAGTTCTTC
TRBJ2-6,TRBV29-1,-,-,CSVTLGSSGANVLTF,TGCAGCGTCACTCTTGGGAGCTCTGGGGCCAACGTCCTGACTTTC
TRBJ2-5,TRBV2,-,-,CASSEARVQETQYF,TGTGCCAGCAGTGAAGCCCGGGTCCAAGAGACCCAGTACTTC
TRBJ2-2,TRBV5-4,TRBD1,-,CASSPTPTGGLSNTGELFF,TGTGCCAGCAGCCCCACCCCGACAGGGGGTCTTTCGAACACCGGGGAGCTGTTTTTT
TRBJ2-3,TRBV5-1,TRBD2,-,CASSPGGTDTQYF,TGCGCCAGCAGCCCGGGGGGAACAGATACGCAGTATTTT
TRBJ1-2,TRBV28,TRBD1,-,CASSSGQGGRYGYTF,TGTGCCAGCAGTTCAGGACAGGGTGGACGGTATGGCTACACCTTC
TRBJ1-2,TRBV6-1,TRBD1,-,CASRARQGQGYTF,TGTGCCAGCAGGGCCCGACAGGGACAAGGCTACACCTTC
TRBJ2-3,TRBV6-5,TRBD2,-,CASSYSGTSDTDTQYF,TGTGCCAGCAGTTACTCGGGGACTAGCGACACAGATACGCAGTATTTT
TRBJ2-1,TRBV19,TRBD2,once,CASSRLAGYNEQFF,TGTGCCAGTAGCCGACTAGCGGGTTACAATGAGCAGTTCTTC
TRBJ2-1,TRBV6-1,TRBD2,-,CASSIAGPNEQFF,TGTGCCAGCAGCATAGCGGGACCCAATGAGCAGTTCTTC
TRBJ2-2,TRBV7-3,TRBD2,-,CASSRLAGGSGGELFF,TGTGCCAGCAGTCGACTAGCGGGAGGTTCTGGCGGGGAGCTGTTTTTT